A single sample is the source of the 23 T cell receptor beta chains below, sequenced in a study of blood T cell repertoires in COVID-19. The assay was immunoSEQ multiplex PCR, and TCRdb's table has in-frame clones only and misses some. The sample consists of approximately 170,000 clones, 70% to 85% of them appearing once. Sequenced sample: peripheral blood. Receptor source: a man older than 75 with COVID-19, enrolled during active disease.

The chain carries TRBV5-1 and TRBJ2-7; 9 bases align to TRBD1. The CDR3 totals 15 residues. CDR1 and CDR2 (germline): SGHRS, YFSETQ. Trimming at V came to 4 bases and at J to 6 bases, leaving 11 bases not matched to a gene. The CDR3 here is CASSPTTGGVREQYF. The DNA for the CDR3 is TGCGCCAGCAGCCCCACGACAGGGGGGGTTCGCGAGCAGTACTTC. The entire variable domain, with the rest obtained from reference TRBV5-1 and TRBJ2-7, is as follows: KAGVTQTPRYLIKTRGQQVTLSCSPISGHRSVSWYQQTPGQGLQFLFEYFSETQRNKGNFPGRFSGRQFSNSRSEMNVSTLELGDSALYLCASSPTTGGVREQYFGPGTRLTVT.

The rearrangement joins TRBV4-2 to TRBJ2-2; 8 bases fit TRBD1. There are 15 residues in the CDR3. In germline, CDR1 is LGHNA, CDR2 YNFKEQ. J lost 6 bases, V lost 2 bases, and 5 bases had no gene match. DNA of the CDR3: TGTGCCAGCAGCCAACTCGGACAGGGACCCGGGGAGCTGTTTTTT. Protein: CASSQLGQGPGELFF.

The rearrangement uses TRBV5-1 and TRBJ1-2, with TRBD1 as a possible D gene (6 bases). Germline V gives CDR1 SGHRS, CDR2 YFSETQ. With 0 bases removed from V and 3 bases from J, the gap between germline ends came to 15 bases. This CDR3 comprises 16 residues. Here the CDR3 DNA reads TGCGCCAGCAGCTTGGTTGGACAGCAGGTCGACTATGGCTACACCTTC. Protein: CASSLVGQQVDYGYTF.

V gene TRBV28 combines with J gene TRBJ1-2; 9 bases are shared with TRBD1. V lost 11 bases and J lost 4; bases outside the gene matches: 5. CDR3 length: 12 amino acids. Germline V gene sequence: CDR1 MDHEN, CDR2 SYDVKM. CDR3 sequence reads: CACGTGSYGYTF. CDR3 DNA: TGTGCCTGCGGGACAGGGAGCTATGGCTACACCTTC.

The rearrangement links TRBV18 to TRBJ1-3; maybe TRBD1 (5 bases). Trimming cost V 8 bases and J 0 bases, with 8 bases left between them. CDR3 length equals 13 residues. The germline CDR1 and CDR2 sequences are KGHSH and LQKENI. CDR3: CASADSSGNTIYF. DNA of the CDR3: TGTGCCAGCGCCGACAGCTCTGGAAACACCATATATTTT.

This chain uses TRBV5-1 with TRBJ1-5; the D gene is possibly TRBD1 (5 bases). The V gene's germline CDR1 is SGHRS and CDR2 YFSETQ. Trimming left V 0 bases short and J 7 bases short, with 14 bases between. The CDR3 runs to 15 residues. CDR3 nucleotides: TGCGCCAGCAGCTTGGGGGACGGTGGGGGGCAGCCCCAGCATTTT. This gives the protein CASSLGDGGGQPQHF.

This chain joins TRBV6-5 and TRBJ2-1; 8 nucleotides match TRBD2. V lost 5 bases, J lost 4 bases, and 7 bases stayed unmatched. Germline CDR1 MNHEY, CDR2 SVGAGI. The CDR3 sequence is 15 residues long. CDR3 loop: CASSRGLAGYNEQFF. The CDR3 bases are TGTGCCAGCAGTCGAGGGCTAGCGGGTTACAATGAGCAGTTCTTC.

The V and J genes are TRBV19 and TRBJ1-4; D unresolved. The ends were cut back, 5 bases at V and 2 bases at J, with 12 bases in the middle. Germline loops: CDR1 LNHDA, CDR2 SQIVND (reference sequence). The CDR3 extends over 15 amino acids. CDR3 amino acids: CASSPRPGTNEKLFF. Written as DNA, the CDR3 is TGTGCCAGTAGTCCTAGGCCCGGGACTAATGAAAAACTGTTTTTT.

The chain has TRBV5-4 and TRBJ2-3; TRBD2 aligns across 10 bases. Germline loops: CDR1 SGHNT, CDR2 YYREEE (reference sequence). The CDR3 consists of 17 residues. Germline trimming cut 2 bases from V and 2 bases from J; bases unmatched to any gene: 8. DNA for the CDR3: TGTGCCAGCAGCTTACCGATAGCGGGAGGTTTCACAGATACGCAGTATTTT. Its protein is CASSLPIAGGFTDTQYF.

The CDR3 spells CASGGGNILAQYF. The CDR3 DNA sequence: TGTGCCAGCGGTGGCGGGAATATTCTTGCGCAGTATTTT. The chain links TRBV12-3 or TRBV12-4 to TRBJ2-3; D is possibly TRBD2 (6 bases). The CDR3 is 13 residues long. Deletions cut 8 bases from V and 10 bases from J, with 19 bases between.

The V call is TRBV6-5, the J call TRBJ1-2; 9 positions agree with TRBD1. CDR3 length: 14 residues. From germline, CDR1 is MNHEY and CDR2 SVGAGI. Unmatched junction bases numbered 7, after V lost 6 bases and J lost 5 bases. CDR3 nucleotide sequence: TGTGCCAGCAGACTAGACAGGGGGAATTATGGCTACACCTTC. Translated, it gives CASRLDRGNYGYTF.

A note on this clone: This sample also contains other DNA sequences that code for the same CDR3. The chain has TRBV27 and TRBJ1-2; perhaps TRBD1 as D (5 bases). This CDR3 contains 13 residues. The V gene's germline CDR1 is MNHEY and CDR2 SMNVEV (reference sequence). V was clipped by 2 bases and J by 2 bases, with 6 bases between them. CDR3 nucleotides: TGTGCCAGCAGTTTACAGGGCAACTATGGCTACACCTTC. Residues: CASSLQGNYGYTF.

The genes are TRBV19 and TRBJ2-7, with D perhaps TRBD2 (6 bases). CDR1 and CDR2 (germline): LNHDA, SQIVND (reference sequence). The V end lost 3 bases, the J end lost 3 bases, and 12 bases lay between the germline ends. This CDR3 is 14 amino acids long. CDR3 sequence reads: CASSIRSGDYEQYF. Written as DNA, the CDR3 is TGTGCCAGTAGTATCCGCTCGGGAGACTACGAGCAGTACTTC.

The chain links TRBV3-1 (or the pseudogene TRBV3-2) to TRBJ1-1; D might be TRBD1 (6 bases). The V end lost 0 bases, the J end lost 0 bases, and 14 bases lay between the germline ends. Germline V gene data show CDR1 as LGHDT and CDR2 as YNNKEL (reference sequence). CDR3 length: 17 residues. The CDR3 sequence is CASSQDVDRAMNTEAFF. The CDR3 nucleotides are TGTGCCAGCAGCCAAGATGTGGACAGAGCAATGAACACTGAAGCTTTCTTT.

The V and J genes are TRBV11-3 and TRBJ1-1; D uncertain. Germline CDR1 and CDR2: SGHNT and YENEEA. Between the trimmed V and J ends, which lost 0 bases and 6 bases, there was a span of 8 bases. The CDR3 sequence is 13 residues long. CDR3 coding DNA: TGTGCCAGCAGCTTAGATTATGCGGCTGAAGCTTTCTTT. This encodes CASSLDYAAEAFF.

The chain has TRBV5-6 and TRBJ2-1; tentatively, D is TRBD2 (6 bases). The CDR3 length is 18 residues. Germline assignment: CDR1 SGHDT and CDR2 YYEEEE. V lost 4 bases, J lost 0 bases, and 20 bases lay in between. CDR3 in amino acids: CASSAYGRGFSSYNEQFF. The DNA for the CDR3 is TGTGCCAGCAGCGCATACGGTCGGGGGTTTTCCTCCTACAATGAGCAGTTCTTC.

The chain couples TRBV19 to TRBJ1-1, with D perhaps TRBD1 (5 bases). The CDR3 sequence is 13 residues long. Germline V CDR1 and CDR2: LNHDA, SQIVND (reference sequence). V was pared by 5 bases and J by 5 bases, with 12 bases between. CDR3: CASSRGGETEAFF. Here the CDR3 DNA reads TGTGCCAGTAGTCGGGGGGGTGAGACTGAAGCTTTCTTT.

V is TRBV24-1 and J is TRBJ1-4, with 7 bases identical to TRBD1. The CDR3 has 14 residues. Looked up from germline, CDR1 is KGHDR and CDR2 is SFDVKD. Trimming removed 9 bases from V and 2 bases from J; junction bases left unmatched: 5. The CDR3 loop reads CATQYRGTNEKLFF. CDR3 in DNA: TGTGCCACCCAGTACAGGGGCACTAATGAAAAACTGTTTTTT.

The CDR3 DNA follows: TGTGCCAGTAGTACGGGGGACAGGGGGCGCTTGGGCAATCAGCCCCAGCATTTT. Translating it yields CASSTGDRGRLGNQPQHF. This rearrangement joins TRBV19 to TRBJ1-5; 12 bases are a match to TRBD1. V trimming: 4 bases; J trimming: 2 bases; junction bases outside the gene matches: 9. CDR1 and CDR2 (germline): LNHDA, SQIVND (reference sequence). This CDR3 has 18 amino acids. The full variable domain, completed using reference TRBV19 and TRBJ1-5, is DGGITQSPKYLFRKEGQNVTLSCEQNLNHDAMYWYRQDPGQGLRLIYYSQIVNDFQKGDIAEGYSVSREKKESFPLTVTSAQKNPTAFYLCASSTGDRGRLGNQPQHFGDGTRLSIL.

The chain combines TRBV19 with TRBJ2-7, with TRBD1 matching over 9 bases. The J segment lost 2 bases and the V segment lost 6 bases, leaving 14 bases of the junction unmatched. Germline CDR1 is LNHDA and CDR2 is SQIVND (reference sequence). The CDR3 consists of 17 residues. This CDR3 reads CASSKTRGQGPTYEQYF. In DNA, the CDR3 is TGTGCCAGTAGCAAGACCAGGGGACAGGGCCCTACCTACGAGCAGTACTTC.

This rearrangement joins TRBV15 to TRBJ2-5, with a tentative D call TRBD1 (5 bases). The CDR3 has 13 residues. Germline V gene sequence: CDR1 LNHNV, CDR2 YYDKDF (reference sequence). Trimming took off 0 bases at V and 3 bases at J, with 5 bases between the two ends. CDR3 bases: TGTGCCACCAGCAGAGACAGGGAAGAGACCCAGTACTTC. Translated: CATSRDREETQYF.

The rearrangement uses TRBV6-5 and TRBJ1-4; 7 bases map to TRBD1. The CDR3 runs to 15 residues. Germline values: CDR1 MNHEY, CDR2 SVGAGI. V was pared by 6 bases and J by 4 bases, with 8 bases of the junction left unmatched. CDR3 sequence reads: CASRGRGLNNEKLFF. The CDR3 DNA reads as TGTGCCAGCAGGGGAAGGGGGCTGAATAATGAAAAACTGTTTTTT.

This chain uses TRBV25-1 with TRBJ2-1; no reliable D call. Germline CDR1 reads MGHDK; CDR2 reads SYGVNS. Trimming took off 1 base at V and 3 bases at J, with 4 bases between the two ends. The CDR3 is made up of 13 amino acids. This CDR3 is CASSESSYNEQFF. CDR3 DNA sequence: TGTGCCAGCAGTGAATCGAGCTACAATGAGCAGTTCTTC.